A selection of T cell receptor beta chains follows, all from one sample in a study of blood T cell repertoires in COVID-19. Repertoires were generated with immunoSEQ multiplex PCR, while TCRdb's copy carries only in-frame clones and drops some. The sample includes 90,000 or so clones, around 88% of them seen just once. Source material: peripheral blood. All receptors derive from a man aged 55-75 years with acute or convalescent COVID-19. Both conserved end residues are part of each CDR3. Fields, in order: J gene, D gene, clone size, V gene, CDR3 length, CDR3 protein, CDR3 DNA. The D gene is left open where the match is weak. Clone size is given for some rows only: seen once, a few or many times, or a class if the clone is expanded.

j_call: TRBJ2-3; d_call: TRBD1; clone_size: NA; v_call: TRBV6-5; cdr3_length: 14; cdr3_aa: CASGTGGATDTQYF; cdr3_nt: TGTGCCAGCGGAACAGGGGGCGCGACAGATACGCAGTATTTT
j_call: TRBJ1-5; d_call: TRBD1; clone_size: few; v_call: TRBV6-6; cdr3_length: 18; cdr3_aa: CASSPPGTDPRSNQPQHF; cdr3_nt: TGTGCCAGCAGTCCTCCTGGGACAGATCCTCGTAGCAATCAGCCCCAGCATTTT
j_call: TRBJ2-5; d_call: TRBD2; clone_size: NA; v_call: TRBV5-1; cdr3_length: 16; cdr3_aa: CASSSGSGRVEETQYF; cdr3_nt: TGCGCCAGCAGCTCAGGTAGCGGGAGGGTTGAAGAGACCCAGTACTTC
j_call: TRBJ2-5; d_call: TRBD2; clone_size: NA; v_call: TRBV7-3; cdr3_length: 13; cdr3_aa: CASSRSGTETQYF; cdr3_nt: TGTGCCAGCAGCCGGAGCGGGACGGAGACCCAGTACTTC
j_call: TRBJ2-4; d_call: NA; clone_size: NA; v_call: TRBV5-1; cdr3_length: 16; cdr3_aa: CASSLETVGLKNIQYF; cdr3_nt: TGCGCCAGCAGCTTGGAAACGGTGGGGCTCAAAAACATTCAGTACTTC
j_call: TRBJ1-5; d_call: TRBD1; clone_size: NA; v_call: TRBV19; cdr3_length: 15; cdr3_aa: CASSRQGNSNQPQHF; cdr3_nt: TGTGCCAGTAGCAGACAGGGAAATAGCAATCAGCCCCAGCATTTT
j_call: TRBJ2-5; d_call: NA; clone_size: once; v_call: TRBV6-6; cdr3_length: 13; cdr3_aa: CASSYDSQETQYF; cdr3_nt: TGTGCCAGCAGTTACGACTCCCAAGAGACCCAGTACTTC
j_call: TRBJ2-3; d_call: NA; clone_size: NA; v_call: TRBV5-6; cdr3_length: 12; cdr3_aa: CASSTPTDTQYF; cdr3_nt: TGTGCCAGCAGCACTCCCACAGATACGCAGTATTTT
j_call: TRBJ2-7; d_call: NA; clone_size: NA; v_call: TRBV7-2; cdr3_length: 12; cdr3_aa: CASGDFSYEQYF; cdr3_nt: TGTGCCAGCGGTGACTTTTCCTACGAGCAGTACTTC
j_call: TRBJ1-5; d_call: TRBD1; clone_size: NA; v_call: TRBV7-9; cdr3_length: 17; cdr3_aa: CASSLAGTGGSNQPQHF; cdr3_nt: TGTGCCAGCAGCTTAGCGGGGACAGGGGGGAGCAATCAGCCCCAGCATTTT
j_call: TRBJ1-6; d_call: NA; clone_size: NA; v_call: TRBV10-1; cdr3_length: 14; cdr3_aa: CASSERGPNSPLHF; cdr3_nt: TGCGCCAGCAGTGAACGGGGTCCCAATTCACCCCTCCACTTT
j_call: TRBJ1-5; d_call: NA; clone_size: NA; v_call: TRBV2; cdr3_length: 16; cdr3_aa: CASSEMGRGSNQPQHF; cdr3_nt: TGTGCCAGCAGTGAAATGGGCAGGGGCAGCAATCAGCCCCAGCATTTT
j_call: TRBJ1-4; d_call: TRBD1; clone_size: NA; v_call: TRBV30; cdr3_length: 12; cdr3_aa: CAGTGDNEKLFF; cdr3_nt: TGTGCCGGTACAGGGGATAATGAAAAACTGTTTTTT
j_call: TRBJ2-2; d_call: TRBD1; clone_size: NA; v_call: TRBV6-5; cdr3_length: 15; cdr3_aa: CASRLGQAGTGELFF; cdr3_nt: TGTGCCAGCAGGTTGGGACAGGCCGGGACCGGGGAGCTGTTTTTT
j_call: TRBJ2-1; d_call: TRBD2; clone_size: NA; v_call: TRBV2; cdr3_length: 15; cdr3_aa: CASKVLAGGYNEQFF; cdr3_nt: TGTGCCAGCAAGGTCCTAGCGGGAGGCTACAATGAGCAGTTCTTC
j_call: TRBJ2-3; d_call: NA; clone_size: NA; v_call: TRBV5-8; cdr3_length: 13; cdr3_aa: CASSLLNTDTQYF; cdr3_nt: TGTGCCAGCAGCTTACTTAACACAGATACGCAGTATTTT
j_call: TRBJ2-5; d_call: NA; clone_size: once; v_call: TRBV30; cdr3_length: 13; cdr3_aa: CAWSVGLQETQYF; cdr3_nt: TGTGCCTGGAGTGTTGGGCTGCAAGAGACCCAGTACTTC
j_call: TRBJ2-7; d_call: NA; clone_size: NA; v_call: TRBV9; cdr3_length: 15; cdr3_aa: CASSNHWQGQYEQYF; cdr3_nt: TGTGCCAGCAGTAATCATTGGCAGGGTCAATACGAGCAGTACTTC
j_call: TRBJ1-5; d_call: TRBD1; clone_size: NA; v_call: TRBV13; cdr3_length: 15; cdr3_aa: CASSYGTGQNQPQHF; cdr3_nt: TGTGCCAGCAGCTACGGGACAGGCCAAAATCAGCCCCAGCATTTT
j_call: TRBJ2-5; d_call: NA; clone_size: NA; v_call: TRBV6-6; cdr3_length: 14; cdr3_aa: CASSYSSQEETQYF; cdr3_nt: TGTGCCAGCAGTTACTCGAGTCAGGAAGAGACCCAGTACTTC
j_call: TRBJ2-7; d_call: TRBD2; clone_size: NA; v_call: TRBV4-1; cdr3_length: 15; cdr3_aa: CASSPDPSGRYEQYF; cdr3_nt: TGCGCCAGCAGCCCAGACCCTAGCGGGAGATACGAGCAGTACTTC
j_call: TRBJ2-3; d_call: TRBD2; clone_size: once; v_call: TRBV27; cdr3_length: 15; cdr3_aa: CASRATSRIGDTQYF; cdr3_nt: TGTGCCAGCAGGGCGACTAGCCGGATAGGGGATACGCAGTATTTT
j_call: TRBJ1-1; d_call: NA; clone_size: NA; v_call: TRBV9; cdr3_length: 14; cdr3_aa: CASSVVGQAVEAFF; cdr3_nt: TGTGCCAGCAGCGTAGTCGGCCAGGCCGTTGAAGCTTTCTTT
j_call: TRBJ1-1; d_call: NA; clone_size: NA; v_call: TRBV6-5; cdr3_length: 14; cdr3_aa: CASSYRQGGTEAFF; cdr3_nt: TGTGCCAGCAGTTATAGGCAGGGAGGCACTGAAGCTTTCTTT
j_call: TRBJ1-1; d_call: NA; clone_size: NA; v_call: TRBV5-1; cdr3_length: 14; cdr3_aa: CASSPLTENTEAFF; cdr3_nt: TGCGCCAGCAGCCCGTTAACAGAGAACACTGAAGCTTTCTTT
j_call: TRBJ2-2; d_call: NA; clone_size: NA; v_call: TRBV5-1; cdr3_length: 15; cdr3_aa: CASSRAGEFTGELFF; cdr3_nt: TGCGCCAGCAGCCGGGCAGGGGAATTCACCGGGGAGCTGTTTTTT
j_call: TRBJ1-2; d_call: NA; clone_size: NA; v_call: TRBV2; cdr3_length: 14; cdr3_aa: CASSERLGGGGYTF; cdr3_nt: TGTGCCAGCAGTGAAAGGCTGGGAGGAGGTGGCTACACCTTC
j_call: TRBJ1-2; d_call: TRBD1; clone_size: few; v_call: TRBV25-1; cdr3_length: 13; cdr3_aa: CASRTGGDRGYTF; cdr3_nt: TGTGCCAGCAGGACAGGGGGCGATCGTGGCTACACCTTC
j_call: TRBJ1-1; d_call: NA; clone_size: NA; v_call: TRBV30; cdr3_length: 14; cdr3_aa: CAWSVDTGGTEAFF; cdr3_nt: TGTGCCTGGAGTGTAGACACGGGGGGCACTGAAGCTTTCTTT
j_call: TRBJ2-6; d_call: NA; clone_size: NA; v_call: TRBV7-8; cdr3_length: 19; cdr3_aa: CASSLSGRGAWSGANVLTF; cdr3_nt: TGTGCCAGCAGCTTATCGGGACGGGGGGCTTGGTCTGGGGCCAACGTCCTGACTTTC
j_call: TRBJ1-1; d_call: NA; clone_size: NA; v_call: TRBV3-1/TRBV3-2; cdr3_length: 13; cdr3_aa: CASSPSDNTEAFF; cdr3_nt: TGTGCCAGCAGTCCCAGTGATAACACTGAAGCTTTCTTT
j_call: TRBJ2-7; d_call: TRBD1; clone_size: NA; v_call: TRBV5-4; cdr3_length: 13; cdr3_aa: CASSLQGANEQYF; cdr3_nt: TGTGCCAGCAGCTTACAGGGGGCCAACGAGCAGTACTTC
j_call: TRBJ1-2; d_call: NA; clone_size: NA; v_call: TRBV2; cdr3_length: 13; cdr3_aa: CASRDSANYGYTF; cdr3_nt: TGTGCCAGCAGGGACAGTGCTAACTATGGCTACACCTTC
j_call: TRBJ1-4; d_call: TRBD1; clone_size: NA; v_call: TRBV19; cdr3_length: 13; cdr3_aa: CASGTGVGEKLFF; cdr3_nt: TGTGCCAGTGGTACAGGGGTGGGAGAAAAACTGTTTTTT
j_call: TRBJ2-2; d_call: TRBD2; clone_size: few; v_call: TRBV5-1; cdr3_length: 15; cdr3_aa: CASRLAGGHTGELFF; cdr3_nt: TGCGCCAGCAGGCTAGCGGGGGGGCACACCGGGGAGCTGTTTTTT
j_call: TRBJ2-7; d_call: NA; clone_size: NA; v_call: TRBV7-2; cdr3_length: 14; cdr3_aa: CASSLARGDYEQYF; cdr3_nt: TGTGCCAGCAGCTTAGCCAGGGGAGACTACGAGCAGTACTTC
j_call: TRBJ1-6; d_call: NA; clone_size: NA; v_call: TRBV5-5; cdr3_length: 16; cdr3_aa: CASSLGLQGVNSPLHF; cdr3_nt: TGTGCCAGCAGCTTGGGGCTACAGGGCGTTAATTCACCCCTCCACTTT
j_call: TRBJ1-6; d_call: NA; clone_size: few; v_call: TRBV28; cdr3_length: 14; cdr3_aa: CASSLLGRDSPLHF; cdr3_nt: TGTGCCAGCAGTTTATTGGGGAGGGATTCACCCCTCCACTTT
j_call: TRBJ2-2; d_call: TRBD2; clone_size: NA; v_call: TRBV5-1; cdr3_length: 16; cdr3_aa: CASSRREGSGTGELFF; cdr3_nt: TGCGCCAGCAGTCGGCGGGAGGGTTCAGGAACCGGGGAGCTGTTTTTT
j_call: TRBJ2-1; d_call: NA; clone_size: NA; v_call: TRBV5-4; cdr3_length: 14; cdr3_aa: CASSFQGRINEQFF; cdr3_nt: TGTGCCAGCAGCTTCCAGGGGCGCATAAATGAGCAGTTCTTC
j_call: TRBJ2-5; d_call: NA; clone_size: NA; v_call: TRBV6-5; cdr3_length: 13; cdr3_aa: CASRKQGLETQYF; cdr3_nt: TGTGCCAGCAGAAAACAGGGTCTTGAGACCCAGTACTTC
j_call: TRBJ1-3; d_call: TRBD1; clone_size: few; v_call: TRBV5-1; cdr3_length: 18; cdr3_aa: CASSLAGTGNPSGNTIYF; cdr3_nt: TGCGCCAGCAGCTTGGCCGGGACAGGGAACCCCTCTGGAAACACCATATATTTT
j_call: TRBJ1-1; d_call: NA; clone_size: NA; v_call: TRBV5-1; cdr3_length: 14; cdr3_aa: CASSLVQANTEAFF; cdr3_nt: TGCGCCAGCAGCTTGGTCCAGGCGAACACTGAAGCTTTCTTT
j_call: TRBJ2-5; d_call: NA; clone_size: NA; v_call: TRBV5-1; cdr3_length: 14; cdr3_aa: CASRPSGNQETQYF; cdr3_nt: TGCGCCAGCAGACCATCGGGGAACCAAGAGACCCAGTACTTC
j_call: TRBJ2-2; d_call: NA; clone_size: NA; v_call: TRBV29-1; cdr3_length: 13; cdr3_aa: CSVSDSYTGELFF; cdr3_nt: TGCAGCGTCTCCGATAGCTACACCGGGGAGCTGTTTTTT
j_call: TRBJ1-2; d_call: NA; clone_size: NA; v_call: TRBV5-1; cdr3_length: 14; cdr3_aa: CASSLDWRGGGYTF; cdr3_nt: TGCGCCAGCAGCTTGGATTGGAGGGGGGGTGGCTACACCTTC
j_call: TRBJ1-5; d_call: NA; clone_size: once; v_call: TRBV28; cdr3_length: 14; cdr3_aa: CASSLGGWGQPQHF; cdr3_nt: TGTGCCAGCAGTTTGGGAGGGTGGGGTCAGCCCCAGCATTTT
j_call: TRBJ2-7; d_call: TRBD1; clone_size: NA; v_call: TRBV30; cdr3_length: 13; cdr3_aa: CAWMGTGIYEQYF; cdr3_nt: TGTGCCTGGATGGGGACAGGGATCTACGAGCAGTACTTC
j_call: TRBJ2-3; d_call: TRBD1; clone_size: NA; v_call: TRBV9; cdr3_length: 16; cdr3_aa: CASSPRDSVHMDTQYF; cdr3_nt: TGTGCCAGCAGCCCTAGGGACAGCGTCCATATGGATACGCAGTATTTT
j_call: TRBJ2-2; d_call: NA; clone_size: NA; v_call: TRBV5-1; cdr3_length: 18; cdr3_aa: CASSLKSQGTVNTGELFF; cdr3_nt: TGCGCCAGCAGCTTGAAATCCCAGGGAACCGTGAACACCGGGGAGCTGTTTTTT
j_call: TRBJ1-4; d_call: NA; clone_size: NA; v_call: TRBV6-6; cdr3_length: 16; cdr3_aa: CASSRSVSGTNEKLFF; cdr3_nt: TGTGCCAGCAGTCGATCTGTTTCGGGAACTAATGAAAAACTGTTTTTT
j_call: TRBJ1-4; d_call: NA; clone_size: NA; v_call: TRBV5-1; cdr3_length: 14; cdr3_aa: CASREGLPQEDLFF; cdr3_nt: TGCGCCAGCAGGGAGGGACTCCCACAAGAGGACCTGTTTTTT
j_call: TRBJ1-2; d_call: TRBD1; clone_size: NA; v_call: TRBV5-1; cdr3_length: 17; cdr3_aa: CASSLPSQDRANYGYTF; cdr3_nt: TGCGCCAGCAGCTTGCCATCCCAGGACAGGGCTAACTATGGCTACACCTTC